This passage covers 28 T cell receptor beta chains from one sample sequenced in a study of T cell changes during pregnancy in multiple sclerosis (dated by TCRdb to the late 2010s). The library was obtained by the immunoSEQ multiplex PCR assay. TCRdb stores this immuneACCESS table with in-frame sequences only. Part of the clones is absent; in the studies checked, under half of the shortfall reflects unresolved V genes, and no reason is known for the rest. The sample yields roughly 69,000 clones; about nine tenths were counted once. The ten largest clonotypes hold roughly 1.4% of the sample. Sequencing used peripheral blood, obtained in the second trimester of pregnancy. These TCRs come from a female donor with multiple sclerosis, enrolled in a pregnancy study.

The chain couples TRBV11-2 to TRBJ2-2, with D unresolved. The ends were cut back, 2 bases at V and 7 bases at J, with 14 bases in the middle. This CDR3 region has 15 residues. Per the germline V gene, CDR1 is SGHAT and CDR2 is FQNNGV. The CDR3 loop is CASSLIVLVGGELFF. The CDR3 DNA sequence: TGTGCCAGCAGCTTAATCGTGCTGGTCGGCGGGGAGCTGTTTTTT.

The chain links TRBV19 to TRBJ1-1, with D tentatively TRBD1 (5 bases). Germline V CDR1 and CDR2: LNHDA, SQIVND (reference sequence). The CDR3 totals 14 residues. With 7 bases removed from V and 6 bases from J, the gap between germline ends came to 18 bases. CDR3 nucleotide sequence: TGTGCCAGTATTCGATCCCCGCAGGGCGCTGAAGCTTTCTTT. This encodes CASIRSPQGAEAFF.

The rearrangement uses TRBV5-1 and TRBJ2-7, with 11 bases lining up with TRBD1. V lost 4 bases and J lost 6; bases outside the gene matches: 9. The CDR3 extends over 15 amino acids. Looked up from germline, CDR1 is SGHRS and CDR2 is YFSETQ. The CDR3 nucleotides are TGCGCCAGCAGCAGCACCGGACAGGGGGCGGGCGAGCAGTACTTC. Translated: CASSSTGQGAGEQYF.

V usage is TRBV19 and J usage is TRBJ1-1; 9 bases are shared with TRBD1. The trim removed 4 bases at V and 2 bases at J, leaving 8 bases unmatched. Germline-derived CDR1 and CDR2 are LNHDA and SQIVND (reference sequence). The CDR3 consists of 16 residues. The CDR3 sequence: CASSTGQGRSNTEAFF. The DNA of the CDR3 is TGTGCCAGTAGTACCGGACAGGGGAGAAGTAACACTGAAGCTTTCTTT.

The chain has TRBV30 and TRBJ1-5, with D tentatively TRBD1 (6 bases). Germline CDR1 and CDR2: GTSNPN and SVGIG (reference sequence). This CDR3 is built from 12 residues. V lost 5 bases and J 4 bases, leaving 9 bases between the germline ends. This chain's CDR3 is CAWGTGNQPQHF. CDR3 DNA sequence: TGTGCCTGGGGTACAGGGAATCAGCCCCAGCATTTT. The full variable domain, with the rest looked up from reference TRBV30 and TRBJ1-5, is SQTIHQWPATLVQPVGSPLSLECTVEGTSNPNLYWYRQAAGRGLQLLFYSVGIGQISSEVPQNLSASRPQDRQFILSSKKLLLSDSGFYLCAWGTGNQPQHFGDGTRLSIL.

V gene TRBV5-6 combines with J gene TRBJ2-5, with 14 bases identical to TRBD2. The ends lost 4 bases at V and 3 bases at J; junction bases unmatched: 2. CDR1 SGHDT and CDR2 YYEEEE come from the germline V gene. There are 15 residues in the CDR3. This CDR3 reads CASSPGLAGEETQYF. The CDR3 nucleotides are TGTGCCAGCAGCCCGGGACTAGCGGGGGAAGAGACCCAGTACTTC.

The chain joins TRBV19 to TRBJ2-1, with 7 bases identical to TRBD2. The junction had 18 bases not matched to a gene; V was cut back by 8 bases and J by 5 bases. Germline CDR1 and CDR2: LNHDA and SQIVND (reference sequence). CDR3 length: 17 amino acids. The CDR3 nucleotides are TGTGCCAGTTCGACGGGAGGTTTCGGCGTGTGGGACAATGAGCAGTTCTTC. This translates into CASSTGGFGVWDNEQFF.

V usage is TRBV18 and J usage is TRBJ2-7; the match to TRBD1 covers 8 bases. Trimming cost V 5 bases and J 0 bases; bases outside gene matches: 6. Germline lookup yields CDR1 KGHSH and CDR2 LQKENI. The CDR3 spans 15 residues. The chain's CDR3 is CASSSLTGGSYEQYF. The CDR3 DNA is TGTGCCAGCTCATCTCTTACAGGGGGCTCCTACGAGCAGTACTTC.

The chain recombines TRBV30 with TRBJ2-1, with a tentative D call TRBD2 (6 bases). Germline values: CDR1 GTSNPN, CDR2 SVGIG (reference sequence). This CDR3 is 14 amino acids long. V lost 5 bases, J lost 1 base, and 12 bases lay in between. The CDR3 nucleotides read TGTGCCTGGGTCAACGGGGGTTCCTACAATGAGCAGTTCTTC. Protein sequence: CAWVNGGSYNEQFF. Looking up the rest from reference TRBV30 and TRBJ2-1 gives the full variable domain: SQTIHQWPATLVQPVGSPLSLECTVEGTSNPNLYWYRQAAGRGLQLLFYSVGIGQISSEVPQNLSASRPQDRQFILSSKKLLLSDSGFYLCAWVNGGSYNEQFFGPGTRLTVL.

This chain uses TRBV10-3 with TRBJ2-7, with 12 positions matching TRBD2. The V gene's germline CDR1 is ENHRY and CDR2 SYGVKD. J lost 2 bases, V lost 7 bases, and 3 bases had no gene match. The CDR3 is made up of 14 amino acids. In DNA form, the CDR3 reads TGTGCCATCACCCCTAGCGGGAGGGCCTACGAGCAGTACTTC. It is translated as CAITPSGRAYEQYF.

V is TRBV2 and J is TRBJ1-4; 7 bases are shared with TRBD1. The germline gives CDR1 SNHLY, CDR2 FYNNEI. The CDR3 runs 14 residues. The junction had 2 bases not matched to a gene; V was cut back by 7 bases and J by 0 bases. The CDR3 DNA sequence: TGTGCCAGCACTGGGACAGCAACTAATGAAAAACTGTTTTTT. It is translated as CASTGTATNEKLFF.

The chain couples TRBV2 to TRBJ1-2; TRBD1 matches at 10 bases. Germline V gives CDR1 SNHLY, CDR2 FYNNEI. Trimming took 3 bases from V and 1 from J; bases not matched to a gene: 8. The CDR3 loop spans 17 amino acids. The CDR3 DNA follows: TGTGCCAGCAGTGATGGACAGGGGGTACCTTATAACTATGGCTACACCTTC. Encoded protein: CASSDGQGVPYNYGYTF.

The chain carries TRBV27 and TRBJ1-5; TRBD1 matches at 10 bases. The CDR3 covers 15 residues. Germline-derived CDR1 and CDR2 are MNHEY and SMNVEV (reference sequence). Trimming cost V 6 bases and J 2 bases; bases outside gene matches: 4. The CDR3 reads CASRTGGDGNQPQHF. For the CDR3, the DNA is TGTGCCAGCAGGACAGGGGGCGACGGCAATCAGCCCCAGCATTTT.

J is TRBJ1-1 and V is TRBV19; D uncertain. This CDR3 is built from 13 residues. Germline V gives CDR1 LNHDA, CDR2 SQIVND (reference sequence). The V gene lost 5 bases and the J gene lost 2 bases, with 9 bases spanning the gap. The CDR3 reads CASSQFPNTEAFF. The CDR3 nucleotides read TGTGCCAGTAGTCAGTTTCCCAACACTGAAGCTTTCTTT.

The rearrangement uses TRBV9 and TRBJ2-3; 8 bases line up with TRBD2. Germline V CDR1 and CDR2: SGDLS, YYNGEE. Trimming removed 1 base from V and 2 bases from J; junction bases left unmatched: 6. CDR3 size: 16 residues. The CDR3: CASSVWGGGFTDTQYF. The CDR3 DNA follows: TGTGCCAGCAGCGTATGGGGCGGGGGGTTCACAGATACGCAGTATTTT.

CDR3 coding DNA: TGTGCCAGCCGACGGGTTGGGGCTCCTCCCTACGAGCAGTACTTC. The encoded protein is CASRRVGAPPYEQYF. The chain is built from TRBV6-5 and TRBJ2-7, with a possible D match to TRBD1 (5 bases). The CDR3 loop spans 15 amino acids. From germline, CDR1 is MNHEY and CDR2 SVGAGI. V lost 8 bases and J lost 2, with 19 bases in between.

This clone has at least ten counts. The chain uses TRBV28 and TRBJ1-6; D uncertain. The CDR3 totals 13 residues. The V end was cut by 9 bases, the J end by 7 bases, with 13 bases between. CDR1 MDHEN and CDR2 SYDVKM come from the germline V gene. This CDR3 reads CASITTQNSPLHF. DNA for the CDR3: TGTGCCAGTATTACAACACAGAATTCACCCCTCCACTTT.

CDR3 region: CASSTGTGGNQPQHF. DNA for the CDR3: TGTGCCAGTAGTACGGGGACAGGGGGCAATCAGCCCCAGCATTTT. The genes are TRBV19 and TRBJ1-5; 10 bases match TRBD1. The germline gives CDR1 LNHDA, CDR2 SQIVND (reference sequence). The CDR3 contains 15 residues. With V trimmed by 4 bases and J by 2 bases, 2 bases remained unmatched. Full variable domain (missing parts from reference TRBV19 and TRBJ1-5): DGGITQSPKYLFRKEGQNVTLSCEQNLNHDAMYWYRQDPGQGLRLIYYSQIVNDFQKGDIAEGYSVSREKKESFPLTVTSAQKNPTAFYLCASSTGTGGNQPQHFGDGTRLSIL.

The chain is built from TRBV7-2 and TRBJ1-2; 7 bases are shared with TRBD1. Per germline, CDR1 SGHTA and CDR2 FQGNSA. V shed 4 bases, J shed 8 bases, and the junction held 13 bases outside the gene matches. The CDR3 contains 15 residues. CDR3 residues: CASSSRTGLLGGYTF. The CDR3 nucleotides are TGTGCCAGCAGCTCTCGGACAGGTTTGCTGGGAGGCTACACCTTC.

The rearrangement joins TRBV5-5 to TRBJ1-5, with D tentatively TRBD1 (6 bases). Germline assignment: CDR1 SGHKS and CDR2 YYEKEE (reference sequence). This CDR3 spans 14 amino acids. Trimming left V 0 bases short and J 5 bases short, with 9 bases between. The CDR3 spells CASSLGRGYQPQHF. In nucleotides, the CDR3 is TGTGCCAGCAGCTTGGGCAGGGGATATCAGCCCCAGCATTTT.

The rearrangement joins TRBV7-2 to TRBJ2-5, with no clear D. The CDR3 covers 13 residues. Germline V gene data show CDR1 as SGHTA and CDR2 as FQGNSA. The V end lost 3 bases, the J end lost 2 bases, and 7 bases lay between the germline ends. The CDR3 loop reads CASSFPSQETQYF. CDR3 in DNA: TGTGCCAGCAGCTTCCCTAGTCAAGAGACCCAGTACTTC.

The V call is TRBV10-1, the J call TRBJ2-7, with 12 bases aligning to TRBD2. J gave up 2 bases and V 10 bases, and 15 bases lay outside the gene matches. Germline V lookup: CDR1 WNHNN, CDR2 SYGVQD (reference sequence). The CDR3 contains 17 residues. CDR3 nucleotides: TGCGCCATCCAGACTAGCGGGAGTCCCTCCTCCGCCTACGAGCAGTACTTC. Translating gives CAIQTSGSPSSAYEQYF.

V and J are TRBV30 and TRBJ2-5, with D uncertain. Looked up from germline, CDR1 is GTSNPN and CDR2 is SVGIG (reference sequence). This CDR3 is 13 amino acids long. The germline V and J ends were trimmed by 0 bases and 7 bases, with 12 bases remaining between them. The CDR3 coding sequence is TGTGCCTGGAGTGTTGTCTCCCGAGGGACCCAGTACTTC. Protein: CAWSVVSRGTQYF.

This clone was detected only once. The chain employs TRBV30 and TRBJ1-6, with 9 bases aligning to TRBD1. This CDR3 has 14 residues. Trimming removed 0 bases from V and 10 bases from J; junction bases left unmatched: 4. Per the germline V gene, CDR1 is GTSNPN and CDR2 is SVGIG (reference sequence). The CDR3 is CAWSVGQGGSPLHF. CDR3 sequence (DNA): TGTGCCTGGAGTGTGGGACAGGGAGGATCACCCCTCCACTTT.

The chain has TRBV6-1 and TRBJ1-3; a possible D gene is TRBD1 (6 bases). CDR1 MNHNS and CDR2 SASEGT come from the germline V gene. This CDR3 spans 14 amino acids. V was shortened by 8 bases and J by 2 bases, with 13 bases between the two germline ends. CDR3 in amino acids: CASLRGQTGNTIYF. The DNA for the CDR3 is TGTGCCAGCTTGAGAGGACAGACTGGAAACACCATATATTTT.

The J gene is TRBJ1-1, the V gene TRBV7-9; a weak D match, TRBD1 (6 bases). CDR3 size: 14 residues. Germline CDR1 SEHNR, CDR2 FQNEAQ (reference sequence). Trimming shortened V by 0 bases and J by 4 bases, and 9 bases separated the two germline ends. CDR3 coding DNA: TGTGCCAGCAGCTTAGCCTTACAGGGCACTGAAGCTTTCTTT. As protein: CASSLALQGTEAFF.

This chain connects TRBV10-1 to TRBJ2-2; D possibly corresponds to TRBD1 (5 bases). The CDR3 spans 16 residues. Trimming cost V 0 bases and J 2 bases, with 10 bases left between them. CDR1 is WNHNN, CDR2 SYGVQD, per germline (reference sequence). The CDR3 bases are TGCGCCAGCAGTGAGTCGGAGACAGCTAACACCGGGGAGCTGTTTTTT. Its translation is CASSESETANTGELFF.

The V and J genes are TRBV6-4 and TRBJ2-2, with TRBD1 identical over 10 bases. The CDR3 is 15 residues long. Looked up from germline, CDR1 is MRHNA and CDR2 is SNTAGT. Unmatched junction bases numbered 6, after V lost 8 bases and J lost 3 bases. The CDR3 coding sequence is TGTGCCAGCCGACGGACAGGGGGAGACACCGGGGAGCTGTTTTTT. This encodes CASRRTGGDTGELFF.